Listed below are T cell receptor beta chains from one sample, sequenced in a study of OX40 agonist ivuxolimab in advanced cancers. Assay: immunoSEQ multiplex PCR; the TCRdb copy retains only in-frame clones and omits some. The sample includes 62,000 or so clones, about 83% of them seen just once. The source was CD4+ or CD8+ T cells sorted from blood, collected in a trial of the OX40 agonist ivuxolimab. The receptors derive from an adult with an advanced solid tumor such as melanoma, head and neck, liver or kidney cancer. CDR3s include the opening cysteine and the closing phenylalanine or tryptophan. The order of the fields is D gene, V gene, J gene, CDR3 protein. A D gene is named only where the DNA matches it firmly.

NA,TRBV7-7,TRBJ2-2,CASSLVGAGELFF
NA,TRBV11-3,TRBJ1-1,CASSATGRQGAFF
NA,TRBV2,TRBJ2-5,CASSPYQEQYF
TRBD1,TRBV7-3,TRBJ2-1,CASSLTPGQGNLNEQFF
NA,TRBV27,TRBJ1-5,CASSPRPNQPQHF
NA,TRBV12-5,TRBJ1-1,CASAVKGLNTEAFF
NA,TRBV5-1,TRBJ1-5,CASSLQGGDQPQHF
NA,TRBV6-5,TRBJ2-7,CASSYTADSYEQYF
NA,TRBV7-2,TRBJ2-5,CASSSLRQETQYF
NA,TRBV5-6,TRBJ1-3,CASSLGGSGYGNTIYF
NA,TRBV4-3,TRBJ2-4,CASSQEVQQGKRAKNIQYF
NA,TRBV7-2,TRBJ1-1,CASSSGSGTEAFF
NA,TRBV4-3,TRBJ1-3,CASSQEDGNTIYF
NA,TRBV4-1,TRBJ1-1,CASSYSGDLNTEAFF
TRBD1,TRBV19,TRBJ2-3,CASSDRDRGRDTQYF
NA,TRBV19,TRBJ1-6,CASSPKGGLNSPLHF
TRBD2,TRBV7-8,TRBJ2-1,CASSLVTGTSGRGNEQFF
NA,TRBV4-2,TRBJ1-1,CASSHRDIPTEAFF
NA,TRBV19,TRBJ2-7,CASSIEGGNYEQYF
NA,TRBV28,TRBJ1-5,CASSTPPRVRSSQPQHF
NA,TRBV7-3,TRBJ2-3,CASSADIDTDTQYF
NA,TRBV7-2,TRBJ1-1,CASSLVGGVVTEAFF
NA,TRBV28,TRBJ1-2,CASSLRVNNYGYTF
TRBD1,TRBV6-5,TRBJ1-2,CASSYWPGQGDGYTF
TRBD2,TRBV11-3,TRBJ2-7,CASRDSGNTRRSSYEQYF
NA,TRBV5-1,TRBJ1-3,CASSLGKAGNTIYF
NA,TRBV4-2,TRBJ2-1,CASSPPFSMRRFF
NA,TRBV6-5,TRBJ2-7,CASSYGAVGGRQYF
NA,TRBV11-2,TRBJ1-1,CASSLQVNTEAFF
TRBD2,TRBV28,TRBJ2-1,CASNELAGGSYNEQFF
TRBD1,TRBV5-6,TRBJ1-2,CASSLWRDRGRVENYGYTF
NA,TRBV29-1,TRBJ1-6,CSVLDGSSYNSPLHF